This TCR beta chain was profiled in a study of shared clonotypes between healthy human individuals. Study-level points and caveats: The sampled material consisted only of blood, and tissue repertoires are likely to differ.

The CDR3 consists of 14 residues. CDR1 is MDHEN, CDR2 SYDVKM, per germline. Trimming left V 2 bases short and J 3 bases short, with 11 bases between. Here immunoSEQ multiplex PCR was the method, and the copy in TCRdb shows in-frame clones only, minus some. The table includes roughly 490,000 clones, around 80% detected once. This clone came up once. Antigen: not known. Adults of Caucasian background living in Nashville, Tennessee made up all donors. The receptor comes from a woman in her 40s in good health. Some clones in this sample may be carry-over from other donors' samples. Sequenced input: PBMCs. The chain couples TRBV28 to TRBJ2-7, with D possibly matching TRBD1 (6 bases). Written as DNA, the CDR3 is TGTGCCAGCAGTTTAACGGGACATATCTACGAGCAGTACTTC. Translating gives CASSLTGHIYEQYF.